A selection of T cell receptor beta chains follows, all from one sample in a study of T cell repertoires in cytomegalovirus infection. TCRdb recomputed calls from the reads with MiXCR, one row per CDR3 protein. This table holds about 260,000 distinct CDR3 sequences, roughly 13% found once. Source material: PBMCs. Receptors originate from a human donor in good health (CMV status not recorded). Some clones in this sample may be carry-over from other donors' samples. CDR3s include the opening cysteine and the closing phenylalanine or tryptophan. D genes are given only for firm matches. Clone size, where shown, is once, few, many, or a class for clones that have expanded.

size	D	V	J	CDR3	DNA
-	-	TRBV28	TRBJ1-5	CASSSRFRGLVQPQHF	TGTGCCAGCAGTTCCAGATTTCGGGGCCTGGTACAGCCCCAGCATTTT
many	-	TRBV7-2	TRBJ2-7	CASNSVSRGGEQYF	TGTGCCAGCAATTCTGTTTCCCGGGGCGGCGAGCAGTACTTC
-	-	TRBV20-1	TRBJ2-7	CSARNASYEQYF	TGCAGTGCTAGAAACGCTTCCTACGAGCAGTACTTC
-	-	TRBV27	TRBJ2-3	CASGRDPMLIDTHYF	TGTGCCAGCGGACGGGACCCCATGTTGATAGATACGCATTATTTT
many	-	TRBV12-3/TRBV12-4	TRBJ2-7	CASSRSSTYEQYF	TGTGCCAGCAGTAGGAGCAGTACCTACGAGCAGTACTTC
few	TRBD2	TRBV7-3	TRBJ2-1	CASSVTSGGPIPHYNEQFF	TGTGCCAGCAGCGTCACTAGCGGGGGTCCTATCCCTCACTACAATGAGCAGTTCTTC
-	-	TRBV10-3	TRBJ2-5	CAIGPSGEEQETQYF	TGTGCCATCGGGCCCTCGGGGGAGGAACAAGAGACCCAGTACTTC
many	TRBD2	TRBV7-2	TRBJ2-5	CASSLQTSGRAETQYF	TGTGCCAGCAGCTTACAGACTAGCGGGAGGGCGGAGACCCAGTACTTC
-	TRBD2	TRBV19	TRBJ2-1	CASSIPTAGGTGEQFF	TGTGCCAGTAGTATCCCAACGGCGGGGGGGACGGGAGAGCAGTTCTTC
many	-	TRBV7-2	TRBJ2-7	CASSPYWAGNEQYF	TGTGCCAGCAGCCCCTACTGGGCAGGCAACGAGCAGTACTTC
-	-	TRBV29-1	TRBJ1-1	CSVLGATEAFF	TGCAGCGTTCTTGGGGCCACTGAAGCTTTCTTT
once	TRBD2	TRBV20-1	TRBJ2-7	CSASGGFPYEQYF	TGCAGTGCTAGCGGGGGGTTCCCCTACGAGCAGTACTTC
-	-	TRBV7-9	TRBJ2-4	CASSLAQGFAKNIQYF	TGTGCCAGCAGCTTAGCGCAAGGATTCGCCAAAAACATTCAGTACTTC
many	-	TRBV7-2	TRBJ2-7	CASSLGRTSYEQYF	TGTGCCAGCAGCTTGGGACGCACATCCTACGAGCAGTACTTC
many	-	TRBV20-1	TRBJ2-7	CSAREFPGIYEQYF	TGCAGTGCTAGAGAATTCCCCGGGATCTACGAGCAGTACTTC
-	TRBD1	TRBV20-1	TRBJ1-4	CSARHRTGRNEKLFF	TGCAGTGCTAGACACAGGACAGGGAGAAATGAAAAACTGTTTTTT
many	-	TRBV7-6	TRBJ2-3	CASSLGSGRGTDTQYF	TGTGCCAGCAGCTTAGGATCGGGGCGGGGCACAGATACGCAGTATTTT
-	-	TRBV28	TRBJ2-7	CASSDGRRGHLTNTYEQYF	TGTGCCAGCAGTGACGGGAGGAGGGGACATCTAACCAATACCTACGAGCAGTACTTC
few	-	TRBV29-1	TRBJ1-2	CSVDEGNGYTF	TGCAGCGTTGACGAGGGGAACGGCTACACCTTC
few	-	TRBV7-9	TRBJ1-4	CASSSWTAFNEKLFF	TGTGCCAGCAGCTCGTGGACAGCCTTTAATGAAAAACTGTTTTTT
many	-	TRBV20-1	TRBJ2-5	CSAERRAQETQYF	TGCAGTGCCGAGAGGAGGGCTCAAGAGACCCAGTACTTC
many	-	TRBV28	TRBJ2-4	CASRAGGAKNIQYF	TGTGCCAGCAGGGCTGGTGGAGCCAAAAACATTCAGTACTTC
few	-	TRBV7-3	TRBJ2-1	CASMLGGGSYNEQFF	TGTGCCAGCATGCTAGGAGGAGGCTCCTACAATGAGCAGTTCTTC
-	-	TRBV5-6	TRBJ1-1	CASSLAGPAEAFF	TGTGCCAGCAGCTTGGCAGGGCCGGCTGAAGCTTTCTTT
many	-	TRBV5-1	TRBJ1-1	CASGQGSGSEGTEAFF	TGCGCCAGCGGACAAGGATCGGGCTCAGAGGGGACTGAAGCTTTCTTT